The source of this T cell receptor beta chain is a study of neoadjuvant anti-PD-1 for oral cavity cancer. Sequencing used immunoSEQ multiplex PCR; TCRdb keeps in-frame clones, though not all of them. The sample has over 5,500 clones, around 72% seen once; the top ten hold less than 3%. The receptor was isolated from a person aged 35-80 years with oral cavity squamous cell carcinoma. Sequences were derived from PBMCs, sampled before nivolumab (anti-PD-1) treatment.

In DNA form, the CDR3 reads TGTGCCAGCAGCTCAGGGGTCCGCACAGATACGCAGTATTTT. Its protein product is CASSSGVRTDTQYF. V and J are TRBV5-4 and TRBJ2-3, with a possible D match to TRBD1 (6 bases). Germline CDR1 reads SGHNT; CDR2 reads YYREEE (reference sequence). This CDR3 comprises 14 residues. Trimming stripped 3 bases from V and 1 base from J, with 9 bases between.